What follows are 30 T cell receptor beta chains derived from one specimen sequenced in a study of OX40 agonist ivuxolimab in advanced cancers. Clones were read by immunoSEQ multiplex PCR, and TCRdb kept only the in-frame ones, dropping some. Counted here are tens of thousands of clones, more than 80% occurring once; the ten biggest clones make up approximately 10%. This material consisted of CD4+ or CD8+ T cells sorted from blood, taken in a trial of the OX40 agonist ivuxolimab. The source is an adult with an advanced solid tumor such as melanoma, head and neck, liver or kidney cancer.

Turning to this clone: Additional DNA sequences in this sample encode the identical CDR3. The rearrangement uses TRBV4-1 and TRBJ1-4; TRBD1 agrees at 7 bases. V gave up 5 bases and J gave up 0 bases; unmatched junction bases: 6. Germline loops: CDR1 MGHRA, CDR2 YSYEKL. This CDR3 is built from 16 residues. CDR3 region: CASSRQGVTTNEKLFF. The CDR3 region has the DNA TGCGCCAGCAGCAGACAGGGCGTTACAACTAATGAAAAACTGTTTTTT.

The rearrangement joins TRBV5-4 to TRBJ2-3; no definite D call. CDR1 SGHNT and CDR2 YYREEE come from the germline V gene (reference sequence). V was cut by 0 bases and J by 2 bases, with 13 bases left in between. The CDR3 is 16 amino acids. CDR3 nucleotide sequence: TGTGCCAGCAGCTTGGACTTTCCCATGAACACAGATACGCAGTATTTT. Translated, it gives CASSLDFPMNTDTQYF.

CDR3 in DNA: TGTGCCAGCAGCGTAAGGGGGCAGCCCCAGCATTTT. Encoded protein: CASSVRGQPQHF. The V and J genes are TRBV6-5 and TRBJ1-5; D may be TRBD1 (6 bases). This CDR3 spans 12 amino acids. Deletions cut 6 bases from V and 7 bases from J, with 10 bases between. Germline CDR1 is MNHEY and CDR2 is SVGAGI.

V and J are TRBV7-9 and TRBJ1-1; tentatively, D is TRBD1 (6 bases). V was cut by 4 bases and J by 0 bases, with 18 bases left in between. The germline CDR1 and CDR2 sequences are SEHNR and FQNEAQ (reference sequence). The CDR3 length is 17 residues. The CDR3 loop reads CASSSPRGGRMNTEAFF. The CDR3 DNA sequence: TGTGCCAGCAGCTCCCCCCGAGGGGGGCGGATGAACACTGAAGCTTTCTTT.

This chain links TRBV28 with TRBJ2-3; the D is unclear. CDR1 is MDHEN, CDR2 SYDVKM, per germline. The CDR3 contains 14 residues. V was trimmed by 3 bases and J by 2 bases, leaving 9 bases between them. Here the CDR3 DNA reads TGTGCCAGCAGTTTGCTTGGGAACACAGATACGCAGTATTTT. It yields the protein CASSLLGNTDTQYF.

V usage is TRBV29-1 and J usage is TRBJ2-7, with 9 bases fitting TRBD1. The CDR3 has 17 amino acids. The V gene's germline CDR1 is SQVTM and CDR2 ANQGSEA. After removal of 6 bases from V and 7 bases from J, the junction contained 22 bases not matched to a gene. The CDR3 coding sequence is TGCAGCGTAACAGACCCGGGACAGGGTGTTGTTGGGACTGAGCAGTACTTC. Translating gives CSVTDPGQGVVGTEQYF.

The rearrangement joins TRBV7-8 to TRBJ1-5; 7 nucleotides agree with TRBD1. Germline CDR1 and CDR2: SGHVS and FQNEAQ. V trimming: 5 bases; J trimming: 0 bases; junction bases outside the gene matches: 4. This CDR3 has 15 amino acids. This chain's CDR3 is CASSPGQNSNQPQHF. In DNA form, the CDR3 reads TGTGCCAGCAGCCCGGGACAGAATAGCAATCAGCCCCAGCATTTT.

The chain recombines TRBV7-9 with TRBJ2-7; D could derive from TRBD1 or TRBD2 (5 bases each). The V gene's germline CDR1 is SEHNR and CDR2 FQNEAQ (reference sequence). The CDR3 sequence is 14 residues long. Trimming cost V 3 bases and J 2 bases, with 11 bases left between them. The CDR3 protein is CASSLGDLTYEQYF. The CDR3 nucleotides read TGTGCCAGCAGCTTGGGGGATCTGACCTACGAGCAGTACTTC.

The V gene is TRBV5-1, the J gene TRBJ2-4; 7 bases agree with TRBD1. The CDR3 loop spans 15 amino acids. V was pared by 3 bases and J by 0 bases, with 3 bases of the junction left unmatched. CDR1 and CDR2 from the germline V gene are SGHRS and YFSETQ. CDR3 protein: CASSSGQLAKNIQYF. Written as DNA, the CDR3 is TGCGCCAGCAGCTCGGGACAGTTAGCCAAAAACATTCAGTACTTC. Complete variable domain (other parts from reference TRBV5-1 and TRBJ2-4): KAGVTQTPRYLIKTRGQQVTLSCSPISGHRSVSWYQQTPGQGLQFLFEYFSETQRNKGNFPGRFSGRQFSNSRSEMNVSTLELGDSALYLCASSSGQLAKNIQYFGAGTRLSVL.

The V and J genes are TRBV4-2 and TRBJ1-1, with 11 nucleotides matching TRBD1. The CDR3 sequence is 16 residues long. CDR1 is LGHNA, CDR2 YNFKEQ, per germline. V shed 1 base and J 5 bases; nucleotides not matched to a gene: 6. DNA for the CDR3: TGTGCCAGCAGCCAAGTAGGGGGACAGGGGGGTACTGAAGCTTTCTTT. Amino acids: CASSQVGGQGGTEAFF.

The chain links TRBV7-6 to TRBJ2-7; the D is unclear. Germline V gives CDR1 SGHVS, CDR2 FNYEAQ. The germline V and J ends were trimmed by 1 base and 0 bases, with 7 bases remaining between them. The length of the CDR3 is 14 residues. CDR3 in DNA: TGTGCCAGCAGCTTAGGGCGGCTCTCCTACGAGCAGTACTTC. This sequence encodes CASSLGRLSYEQYF. Using reference TRBV7-6 and TRBJ2-7 for the parts outside the CDR3, the full variable domain is GAGVSQSPRYKVTKRGQDVALRCDPISGHVSLYWYRQALGQGPEFLTYFNYEAQQDKSGLPNDRFSAERPEGSISTLTIQRTEQRDSAMYRCASSLGRLSYEQYFGPGTRLTVT.

The chain carries TRBV10-3 and TRBJ2-1; 14 bases are shared with TRBD2. Germline V gene lookup returns CDR1 ENHRY and CDR2 SYGVKD. J gave up 0 bases and V 3 bases, and 10 bases lay outside the gene matches. The CDR3 sequence is 20 residues long. The CDR3 loop is CAISEFPGLAGEDSYNEQFF. The CDR3 DNA reads TGTGCCATCAGTGAATTTCCGGGACTAGCGGGAGAGGACTCCTACAATGAGCAGTTCTTC.

This clone was detected once. The chain's CDR3 is CASSLERTGGAETQYF. DNA for the CDR3: TGTGCCAGCAGTTTAGAGCGAACAGGGGGTGCGGAGACCCAGTACTTC. V usage is TRBV28 and J usage is TRBJ2-5; 8 nucleotides match TRBD1. The CDR3 is 16 residues long. In germline, CDR1 is MDHEN, CDR2 SYDVKM. The V and J ends lost 2 bases and 5 bases, in that order; junction bases with no gene match: 10.

The chain employs TRBV5-1 and TRBJ2-3, with D possibly being TRBD1 (6 bases). This CDR3 has 14 residues. Germline CDR1 reads SGHRS; CDR2 reads YFSETQ. V lost 3 bases, J lost 0 bases, and 8 bases lay in between. DNA for the CDR3: TGCGCCAGCAGCTCGACAGGTAGCACAGATACGCAGTATTTT. Amino acids: CASSSTGSTDTQYF.

This rearrangement joins TRBV5-4 to TRBJ2-4; perhaps TRBD2 as D (7 bases). Between the trimmed V and J ends, which lost 4 bases and 15 bases, there was a span of 20 bases. The CDR3 spans 13 residues. From germline, CDR1 is SGHNT and CDR2 YYREEE (reference sequence). The CDR3 loop reads CASSRGDIGVWYF. In DNA form, the CDR3 reads TGTGCCAGCAGCCGGGGGGACATCGGTGTTTGGTACTTC.

The V call is TRBV6-5, the J call TRBJ2-3, with 8 bases aligning to TRBD2. The CDR3 loop spans 14 amino acids. Per the germline V gene, CDR1 is MNHEY and CDR2 is SVGAGI. V lost 7 bases, J lost 2 bases, and 5 bases stayed unmatched. This CDR3 is CASKRGGHTDTQYF. The CDR3 coding sequence is TGTGCCAGCAAACGGGGGGGACACACAGATACGCAGTATTTT.

The rearrangement joins TRBV27 to TRBJ1-6, with TRBD1 as a possible D gene (5 bases). Between the trimmed V and J ends, which lost 2 bases and 13 bases, there was a span of 12 bases. The CDR3 has 13 residues. Germline assignment: CDR1 MNHEY and CDR2 SMNVEV (reference sequence). CDR3 DNA sequence: TGTGCCAGCAGTTTACAGGGTGGTGTGCCCCTCCACTTT. This translates into CASSLQGGVPLHF.

The chain is built from TRBV9 and TRBJ2-1; 13 bases are a match to TRBD2. This CDR3 comprises 16 residues. V trimming: 3 bases; J trimming: 4 bases; junction bases outside the gene matches: 4. Germline V gene lookup returns CDR1 SGDLS and CDR2 YYNGEE. CDR3: CASSEGLAGLYNEQFF. CDR3 coding DNA: TGTGCCAGCAGCGAGGGACTAGCGGGACTTTACAATGAGCAGTTCTTC.

The rearrangement uses TRBV6-1 and TRBJ1-5, with 9 bases identical to TRBD1. Germline CDR1 is MNHNS and CDR2 is SASEGT. The CDR3 runs to 15 residues. Trimming removed 4 bases from V and 7 bases from J; junction bases left unmatched: 8. The CDR3 region is CASSVERTGGQPQHF. CDR3 bases: TGTGCCAGCAGTGTAGAACGTACAGGGGGCCAGCCCCAGCATTTT.

The V and J genes are TRBV7-2 and TRBJ2-3, with TRBD1 as a possible D gene (7 bases). Germline CDR1 reads SGHTA; CDR2 reads FQGNSA. V lost 6 bases, J lost 3 bases, and 13 bases lay in between. The CDR3 spans 14 residues. In DNA form, the CDR3 reads TGTGCCAGCAGTTATTCAGGGGGGACAGATACGCAGTATTTT. Its translation is CASSYSGGTDTQYF.

This clone was found once. The chain carries TRBV15 and TRBJ2-6, with a possible D match to TRBD2 (6 bases). This CDR3 is 13 amino acids long. The ends were cut back, 5 bases at V and 5 bases at J, with 7 bases in the middle. CDR1 LNHNV and CDR2 YYDKDF come from the germline V gene (reference sequence). In DNA form, the CDR3 reads TGTGCCACCAGCGGGGACTGGGCCAACGTCCTGACTTTC. Protein product: CATSGDWANVLTF.

The CDR3 DNA reads as TGTGCCAGCAGCTGGGCAGGGTCAAATGACAGGCGATACTACGAGCAGTACTTC. Protein: CASSWAGSNDRRYYEQYF. The chain joins TRBV2 to TRBJ2-7, with D perhaps TRBD1 (6 bases). V was cut by 6 bases and J by 3 bases, with 27 bases left in between. The CDR3 consists of 18 residues. Per germline, CDR1 SNHLY and CDR2 FYNNEI.

V and J are TRBV28 and TRBJ1-3; D is ambiguous. The V gene lost 4 bases and the J gene lost 0 bases, with 13 bases spanning the gap. The CDR3 has 16 amino acids. Germline V CDR1 and CDR2: MDHEN, SYDVKM. CDR3 sequence reads: CASSSPGRPSGNTIYF. CDR3 coding DNA: TGTGCCAGCAGTTCACCGGGCAGGCCCTCTGGAAACACCATATATTTT.

The chain recombines TRBV29-1 with TRBJ2-7; a possible D gene is TRBD1 (6 bases). CDR3 length: 14 amino acids. V lost 7 bases and J 6 bases, leaving 22 bases between the germline ends. Looked up from germline, CDR1 is SQVTM and CDR2 is ANQGSEA. The CDR3, as DNA: TGCAGCGCCCGTCCCCAACAGGGACCTCTCGAGCAGTACTTC. Its translation: CSARPQQGPLEQYF.

In the case of this clone: One end of the junction varies from germline; a read error may be responsible. This sample also contains other DNA sequences that code for the same CDR3. The CDR3, as DNA: TGCGCCAGCAGCCTCGGGGTCTACACTGAGGCTTTCTTT. It codes for CASSLGVYTEAFF. This chain joins TRBV5-1 and TRBJ1-1; D gene uncertain. Germline lookup yields CDR1 SGHRS and CDR2 YFSETQ. This CDR3 region has 13 residues. Using reference TRBV5-1 and TRBJ1-1 for the parts outside the CDR3, the full variable domain is KAGVTQTPRYLIKTRGQQVTLSCSPISGHRSVSWYQQTPGQGLQFLFEYFSETQRNKGNFPGRFSGRQFSNSRSEMNVSTLELGDSALYLCASSLGVYTEAFFGQGTRLTVV.

This clone was observed once. The rearrangement joins TRBV5-1 to TRBJ1-3; D unclear. Germline V lookup: CDR1 SGHRS, CDR2 YFSETQ. V shed 4 bases and J shed 3 bases, with 17 bases lying between them. The CDR3 runs 16 residues. The CDR3 loop is CASSPLGRGIGNTIYF. The CDR3 region has the DNA TGCGCCAGCAGCCCTTTGGGCAGAGGGATTGGAAACACCATATATTTT.

The chain recombines TRBV27 with TRBJ1-2; no reliable D call. This CDR3 is 15 amino acids long. Trimming cost V 5 bases and J 4 bases, with 17 bases left between them. Germline CDR1 is MNHEY and CDR2 is SMNVEV (reference sequence). The CDR3 DNA reads as TGTGCCAGCAGTCTCCAGTCTGAGGGAAGCTATGGCTACACCTTC. It encodes CASSLQSEGSYGYTF.

The CDR3 coding sequence is TGCGCCAGCAGCTCCCGGACTAGCGGGGGCCCGGGGTCTGGGGAGCTGTTTTTT. Translation: CASSSRTSGGPGSGELFF. V is TRBV5-1 and J is TRBJ2-2, with TRBD2 matching over 13 bases. The V gene's germline CDR1 is SGHRS and CDR2 YFSETQ. Trimming removed 3 bases from V and 8 bases from J; junction bases left unmatched: 13. This CDR3 has 18 amino acids. The full variable domain, completed using reference TRBV5-1 and TRBJ2-2, is KAGVTQTPRYLIKTRGQQVTLSCSPISGHRSVSWYQQTPGQGLQFLFEYFSETQRNKGNFPGRFSGRQFSNSRSEMNVSTLELGDSALYLCASSSRTSGGPGSGELFFGEGSRLTVL.

In its sample, this clone was seen once. CDR3 loop: CASSQAAPLGRGYTF. Written as DNA, the CDR3 is TGCGCCAGCAGCCAGGCGGCCCCGCTGGGCCGGGGCTACACCTTC. This rearrangement joins TRBV5-1 to TRBJ1-2; no firm D call. V gave up 4 bases and J gave up 8 bases, with 21 bases separating them. Germline CDR1 is SGHRS and CDR2 is YFSETQ. The CDR3 runs 15 residues.

The rearrangement uses TRBV1 and TRBJ2-7; the table assigns TRBD1, which was not confirmed against the DNA. TRBV1 corresponds to a pseudogene. The CDR3 is 16 residues long. As DNA, the CDR3 is TGCACCAGCAGCCACCCCGACGACAGGGAAGCCTACGAGCAGTACTTC. Its translation is CTSSHPDDREAYEQYF.